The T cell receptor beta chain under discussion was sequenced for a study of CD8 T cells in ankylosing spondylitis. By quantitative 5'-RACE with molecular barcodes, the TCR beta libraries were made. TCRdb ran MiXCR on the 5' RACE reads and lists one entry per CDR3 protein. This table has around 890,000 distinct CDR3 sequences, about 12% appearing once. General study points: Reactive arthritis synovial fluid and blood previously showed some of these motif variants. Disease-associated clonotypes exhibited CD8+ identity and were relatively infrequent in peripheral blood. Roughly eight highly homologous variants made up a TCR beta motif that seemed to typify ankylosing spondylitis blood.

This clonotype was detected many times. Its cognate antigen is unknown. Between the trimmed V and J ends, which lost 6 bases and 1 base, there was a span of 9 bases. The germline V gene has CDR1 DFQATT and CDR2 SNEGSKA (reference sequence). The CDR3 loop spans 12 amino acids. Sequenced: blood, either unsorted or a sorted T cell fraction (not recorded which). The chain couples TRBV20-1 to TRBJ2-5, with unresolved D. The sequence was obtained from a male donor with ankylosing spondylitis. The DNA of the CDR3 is TGCAGTGCACTGGACGGCCAAGAGACCCAGTACTTC. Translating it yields CSALDGQETQYF.